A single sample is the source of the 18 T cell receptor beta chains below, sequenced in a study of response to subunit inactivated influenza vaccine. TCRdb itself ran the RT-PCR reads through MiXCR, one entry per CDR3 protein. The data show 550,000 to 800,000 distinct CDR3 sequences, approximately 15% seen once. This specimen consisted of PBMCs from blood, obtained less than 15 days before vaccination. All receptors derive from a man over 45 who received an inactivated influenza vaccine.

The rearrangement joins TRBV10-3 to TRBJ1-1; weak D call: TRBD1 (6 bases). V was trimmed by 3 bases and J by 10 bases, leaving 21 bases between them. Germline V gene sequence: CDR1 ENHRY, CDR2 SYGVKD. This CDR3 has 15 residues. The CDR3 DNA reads TGTGCCATCAGTGACCGGGGGGCCCAAGGTTTGACAGCTTTCTTT. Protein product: CAISDRGAQGLTAFF.

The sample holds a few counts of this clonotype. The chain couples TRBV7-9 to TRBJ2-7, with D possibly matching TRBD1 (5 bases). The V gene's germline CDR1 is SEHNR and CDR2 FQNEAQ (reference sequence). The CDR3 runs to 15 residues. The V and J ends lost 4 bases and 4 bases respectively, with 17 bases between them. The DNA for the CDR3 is TGTGCCAGCAGCTCCGGACACCAAAGAACTTACGAGCAGTACTTC. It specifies CASSSGHQRTYEQYF.

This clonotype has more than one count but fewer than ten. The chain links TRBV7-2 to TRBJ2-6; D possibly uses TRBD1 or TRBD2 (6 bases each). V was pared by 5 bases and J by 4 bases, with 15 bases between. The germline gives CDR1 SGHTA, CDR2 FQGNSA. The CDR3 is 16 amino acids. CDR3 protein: CASSARGPVGANVLTF. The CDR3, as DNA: TGTGCCAGCAGCGCCCGGGGGCCTGTGGGGGCCAACGTCCTGACTTTC.

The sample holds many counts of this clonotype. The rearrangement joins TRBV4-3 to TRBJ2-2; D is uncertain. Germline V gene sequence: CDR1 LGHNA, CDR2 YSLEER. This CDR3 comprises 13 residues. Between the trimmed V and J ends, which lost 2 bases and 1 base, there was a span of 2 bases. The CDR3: CASSQLNTGELFF. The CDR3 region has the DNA TGCGCCAGCAGCCAATTGAACACCGGGGAGCTGTTTTTT.

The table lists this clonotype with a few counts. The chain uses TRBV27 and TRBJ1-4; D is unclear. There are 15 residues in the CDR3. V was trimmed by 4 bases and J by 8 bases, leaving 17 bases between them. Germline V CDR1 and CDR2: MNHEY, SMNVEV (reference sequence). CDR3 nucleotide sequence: TGTGCCAGCAGTTCCTCAGGTCAGCCCCCAGAAAAACTGTTTTTT. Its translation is CASSSSGQPPEKLFF.

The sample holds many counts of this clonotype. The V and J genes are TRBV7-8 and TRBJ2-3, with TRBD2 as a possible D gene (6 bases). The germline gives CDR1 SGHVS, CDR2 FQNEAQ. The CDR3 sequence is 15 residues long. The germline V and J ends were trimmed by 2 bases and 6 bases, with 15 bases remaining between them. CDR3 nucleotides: TGTGCCAGCAGCTTACAACTAGCCGGGAGTGATACGCAGTATTTT. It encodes CASSLQLAGSDTQYF.

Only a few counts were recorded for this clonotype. The CDR3 DNA is TGCGCCAGCAGCCACCCTCGGGTTGGACAGGGAGCCTACGAGCAGTACTTC. It translates to CASSHPRVGQGAYEQYF. J is TRBJ2-7 and V is TRBV4-1; 8 positions agree with TRBD1. CDR1 is MGHRA and CDR2 is YSYEKL in the germline V gene. Trimming removed 3 bases from V and 2 bases from J; junction bases left unmatched: 12. The CDR3 length is 17 residues.

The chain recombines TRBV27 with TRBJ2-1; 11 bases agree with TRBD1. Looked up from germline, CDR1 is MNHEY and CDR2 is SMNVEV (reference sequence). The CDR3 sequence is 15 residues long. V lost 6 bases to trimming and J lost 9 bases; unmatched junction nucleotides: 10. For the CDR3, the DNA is TGTGCCAGCAGGTCGGGACAGGGGGGTTCGGTTGAGCAGTTCTTC. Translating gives CASRSGQGGSVEQFF.

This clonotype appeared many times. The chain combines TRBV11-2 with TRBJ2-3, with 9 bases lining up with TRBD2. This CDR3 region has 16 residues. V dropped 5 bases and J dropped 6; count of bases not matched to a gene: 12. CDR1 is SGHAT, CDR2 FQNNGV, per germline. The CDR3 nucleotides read TGTGCCAGCAGCATCACAGGGACTAGCTGGCGGGATACGCAGTATTTT. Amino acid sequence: CASSITGTSWRDTQYF.

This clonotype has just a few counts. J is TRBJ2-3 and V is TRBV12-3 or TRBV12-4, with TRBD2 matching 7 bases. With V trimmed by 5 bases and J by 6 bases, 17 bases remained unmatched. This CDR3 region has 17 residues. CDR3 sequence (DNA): TGTGCCAGCAGTCGACGGGAGGCGGGGAGCCTCAAGGATACGCAGTATTTT. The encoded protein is CASSRREAGSLKDTQYF.

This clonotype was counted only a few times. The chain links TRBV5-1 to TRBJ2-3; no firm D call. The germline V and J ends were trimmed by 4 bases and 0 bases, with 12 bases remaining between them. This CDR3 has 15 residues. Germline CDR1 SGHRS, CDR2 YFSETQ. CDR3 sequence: CASSPYSPSTDTQYF. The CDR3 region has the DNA TGCGCCAGCAGCCCGTATAGTCCAAGCACAGATACGCAGTATTTT.

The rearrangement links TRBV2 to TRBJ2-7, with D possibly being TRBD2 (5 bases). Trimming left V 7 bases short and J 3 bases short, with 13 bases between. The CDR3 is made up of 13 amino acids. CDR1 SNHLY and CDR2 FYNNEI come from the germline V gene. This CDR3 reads CASIGVTNYEQYF. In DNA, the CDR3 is TGTGCCAGCATCGGGGTTACCAACTACGAGCAGTACTTC.

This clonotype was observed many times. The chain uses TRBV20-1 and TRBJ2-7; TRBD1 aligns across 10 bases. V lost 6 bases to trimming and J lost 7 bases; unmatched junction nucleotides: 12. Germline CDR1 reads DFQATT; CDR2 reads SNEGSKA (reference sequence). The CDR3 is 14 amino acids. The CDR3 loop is CSANTPGQGNEQYF. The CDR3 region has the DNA TGCAGTGCAAATACCCCGGGACAGGGGAATGAGCAGTACTTC.

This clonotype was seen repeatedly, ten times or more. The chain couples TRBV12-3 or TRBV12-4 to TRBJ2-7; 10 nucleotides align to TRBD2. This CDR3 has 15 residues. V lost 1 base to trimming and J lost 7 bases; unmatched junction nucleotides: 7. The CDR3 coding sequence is TGTGCCAGCAGTTTAGACCCTAGCGGGAGAGATGAGCAGTACTTC. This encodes CASSLDPSGRDEQYF.

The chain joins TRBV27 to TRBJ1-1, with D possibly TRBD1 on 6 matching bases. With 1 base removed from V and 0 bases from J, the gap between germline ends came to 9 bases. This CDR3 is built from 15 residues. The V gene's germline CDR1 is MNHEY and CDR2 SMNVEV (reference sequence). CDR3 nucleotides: TGTGCCAGCAGTTTATTTGGACAGCTGAACACTGAAGCTTTCTTT. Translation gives CASSLFGQLNTEAFF.

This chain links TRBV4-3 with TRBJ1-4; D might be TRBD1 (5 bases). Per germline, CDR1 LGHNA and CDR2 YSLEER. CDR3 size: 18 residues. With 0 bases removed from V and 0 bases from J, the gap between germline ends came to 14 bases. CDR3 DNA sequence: TGCGCCAGCAGCCAAGAATTCCAGGGAGTTGCAACTAATGAAAAACTGTTTTTT. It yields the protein CASSQEFQGVATNEKLFF.

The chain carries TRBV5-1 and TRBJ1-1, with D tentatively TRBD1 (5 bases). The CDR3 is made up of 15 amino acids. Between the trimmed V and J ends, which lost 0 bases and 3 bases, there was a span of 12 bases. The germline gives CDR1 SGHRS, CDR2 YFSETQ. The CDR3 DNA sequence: TGCGCCAGCAGCTTGGGGGCGGGGGGAGACACTGAAGCTTTCTTT. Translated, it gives CASSLGAGGDTEAFF.

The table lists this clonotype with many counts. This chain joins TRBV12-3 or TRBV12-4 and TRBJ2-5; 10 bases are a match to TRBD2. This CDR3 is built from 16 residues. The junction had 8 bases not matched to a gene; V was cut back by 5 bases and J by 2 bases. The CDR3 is CASSHLAGGLQETQYF. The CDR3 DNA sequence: TGTGCCAGCAGTCACTTAGCGGGGGGCCTGCAAGAGACCCAGTACTTC.